One sample yielded the 10 T cell receptor beta chains listed below, sequenced in a study of CD4+ T cells in melanoma. Method: immunoSEQ multiplex PCR; TCRdb's copy keeps in-frame clones and lacks some. The sample yields 40,000 to 50,000 clones, roughly nine tenths seen once. The sequencing input was peripheral blood. The receptor source for this set is a human donor with melanoma.

This clone has only a few counts. The V and J genes are TRBV9 and TRBJ2-2, with 9 bases matching TRBD1. The CDR3 sequence is 18 residues long. Germline V gene data show CDR1 as SGDLS and CDR2 as YYNGEE. Losses at the gene ends were 0 bases for V and 3 bases for J; bases not matched to a gene: 9. This CDR3 reads CASSVEGEWTGDTGELFF. In nucleotides, the CDR3 is TGTGCCAGCAGCGTAGAGGGGGAGTGGACAGGGGACACCGGGGAGCTGTTTTTT.

V gene TRBV7-8 combines with J gene TRBJ2-7; 7 bases are shared with TRBD1. This CDR3 spans 15 amino acids. CDR1 SGHVS and CDR2 FQNEAQ come from the germline V gene. J was trimmed by 3 bases and V by 5 bases; bases with no gene match: 10. The DNA for the CDR3 is TGTGCCAGCAGCGTGAGCACAGGGGCCTACTACGAGCAGTACTTC. Translation gives CASSVSTGAYYEQYF.

The rearrangement links TRBV2 to TRBJ2-7, with D perhaps being TRBD1 or TRBD2 (5 bases each). V was cut by 7 bases and J by 2 bases, with 15 bases left in between. The length of the CDR3 is 14 residues. Germline loops: CDR1 SNHLY, CDR2 FYNNEI. DNA of the CDR3: TGTGCCAGCAAAGGTGACGGGGACGCCTACGAGCAGTACTTC. Residues: CASKGDGDAYEQYF.

The chain has TRBV6-5 and TRBJ1-5; D might be TRBD1 (5 bases). Germline V CDR1 and CDR2: MNHEY, SVGAGI. This CDR3 spans 14 amino acids. The V gene lost 8 bases and the J gene lost 5 bases, with 16 bases spanning the gap. CDR3 bases: TGTGCCAGCGCGATCCGGGGCGGTCATCAGCCCCAGCATTTT. Translation gives CASAIRGGHQPQHF.

Remarks on this clone: The same CDR3 also results from other DNA sequences found in this sample. The genes are TRBV5-1 and TRBJ1-1, with a tentative D call TRBD1 (5 bases). Germline assignment: CDR1 SGHRS and CDR2 YFSETQ. V lost 1 base, J lost 5 bases, and 6 bases lay in between. The CDR3 spans 12 residues. CDR3 sequence: CASSLQGTEAFF. The CDR3 DNA follows: TGCGCCAGCAGCTTGCAGGGAACTGAAGCTTTCTTT. Full variable domain (rest looked up from reference TRBV5-1 and TRBJ1-1): KAGVTQTPRYLIKTRGQQVTLSCSPISGHRSVSWYQQTPGQGLQFLFEYFSETQRNKGNFPGRFSGRQFSNSRSEMNVSTLELGDSALYLCASSLQGTEAFFGQGTRLTVV.

The chain employs TRBV4-3 and TRBJ1-1; unclear D gene. CDR3 length: 14 residues. Germline-derived CDR1 and CDR2 are LGHNA and YSLEER. The V and J ends lost 0 bases and 1 base respectively, with 6 bases between them. As DNA, the CDR3 is TGCGCCAGCAGCCAAGATGCAGGGAACACTGAAGCTTTCTTT. It codes for CASSQDAGNTEAFF.

In DNA form, the CDR3 reads TGTGCCAGCAGCCCGCCCCCGACTAGCGGGGAGACAGATACGCAGTATTTT. It translates to CASSPPPTSGETDTQYF. This chain links TRBV7-8 with TRBJ2-3; 11 bases fit TRBD2. CDR3 length: 17 residues. The V gene end was trimmed by 5 bases and the J gene end by 3 bases; junction bases not matched to a gene: 10. The germline gives CDR1 SGHVS, CDR2 FQNEAQ.

This chain's CDR3 is CASSLDGVGIAKNIQYF. In nucleotides, the CDR3 is TGTGCCAGCAGCTTGGATGGAGTGGGGATAGCCAAAAACATTCAGTACTTC. The V and J genes are TRBV5-8 and TRBJ2-4; the D is unclear. Trimming took off 0 bases at V and 0 bases at J, with 13 bases between the two ends. This CDR3 has 17 amino acids. Germline CDR1 reads SGHTS; CDR2 reads YDEGEE.

V and J are TRBV7-9 and TRBJ1-2, with 7 bases identical to TRBD1. Trimming at V came to 5 bases and at J to 8 bases, leaving 17 bases not matched to a gene. The CDR3 totals 16 residues. Germline V gene lookup returns CDR1 SEHNR and CDR2 FQNEAQ (reference sequence). CDR3 DNA: TGTGCCAGCAGCCAACTGGGTGGCAGGGGGGCACGGGGCTACACCTTC. Its protein product is CASSQLGGRGARGYTF.

Here the CDR3 DNA reads TGCGCCAGCAGCCAAGAGACTAGAGCCGAGACCCAGTACTTC. This codes for CASSQETRAETQYF. The J gene is TRBJ2-5, the V gene TRBV4-1, with a possible D match to TRBD2 (6 bases). Trimming cost V 0 bases and J 5 bases, with 10 bases left between them. This CDR3 has 14 amino acids. CDR1 and CDR2 (germline): MGHRA, YSYEKL.